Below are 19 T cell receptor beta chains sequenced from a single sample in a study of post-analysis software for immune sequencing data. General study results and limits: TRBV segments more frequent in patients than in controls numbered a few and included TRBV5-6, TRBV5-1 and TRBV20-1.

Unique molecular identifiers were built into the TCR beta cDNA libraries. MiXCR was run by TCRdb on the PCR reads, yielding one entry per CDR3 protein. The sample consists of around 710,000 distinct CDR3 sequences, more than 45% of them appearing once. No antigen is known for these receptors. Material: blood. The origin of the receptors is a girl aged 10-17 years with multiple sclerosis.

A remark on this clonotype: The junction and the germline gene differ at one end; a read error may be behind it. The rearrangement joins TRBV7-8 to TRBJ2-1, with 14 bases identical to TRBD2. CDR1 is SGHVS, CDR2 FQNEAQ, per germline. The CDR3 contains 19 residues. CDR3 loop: CASSSRGLAGGGRDNEQFF. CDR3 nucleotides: TGTGCCAGTAGCAGCCGTGGACTAGCGGGAGGAGGGCGAGACAACGAGCAGTTCTTC.

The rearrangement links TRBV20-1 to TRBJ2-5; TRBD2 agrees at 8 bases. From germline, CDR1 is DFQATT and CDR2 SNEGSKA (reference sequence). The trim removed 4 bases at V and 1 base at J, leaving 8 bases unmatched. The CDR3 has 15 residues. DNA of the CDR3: TGCAGTGCTACTTCAGGGCGGGAGGTCCAAGAGACCCAGTACTTC. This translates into CSATSGREVQETQYF.

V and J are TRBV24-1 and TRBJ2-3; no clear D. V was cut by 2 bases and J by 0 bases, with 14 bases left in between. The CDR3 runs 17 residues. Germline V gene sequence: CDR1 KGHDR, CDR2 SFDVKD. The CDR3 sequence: CATSDYALAGSTDTQYF. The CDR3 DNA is TGTGCCACCAGTGATTACGCCCTCGCAGGAAGCACAGATACGCAGTATTTT.

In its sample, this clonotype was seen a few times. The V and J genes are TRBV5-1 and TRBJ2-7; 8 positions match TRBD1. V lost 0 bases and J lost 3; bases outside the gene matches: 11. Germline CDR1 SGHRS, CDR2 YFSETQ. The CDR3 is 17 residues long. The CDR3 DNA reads TGCGCCAGCAGCTTGGAGTTCATGAGGACAGGGAACTACGAGCAGTACTTC. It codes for CASSLEFMRTGNYEQYF.

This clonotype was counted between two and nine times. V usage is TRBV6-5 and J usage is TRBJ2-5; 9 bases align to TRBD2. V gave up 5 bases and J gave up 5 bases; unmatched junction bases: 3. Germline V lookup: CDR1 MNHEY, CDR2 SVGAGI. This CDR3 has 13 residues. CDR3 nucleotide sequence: TGTGCCAGCAGTGGGACTAGCAGGGAGACCCAGTACTTC. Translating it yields CASSGTSRETQYF.

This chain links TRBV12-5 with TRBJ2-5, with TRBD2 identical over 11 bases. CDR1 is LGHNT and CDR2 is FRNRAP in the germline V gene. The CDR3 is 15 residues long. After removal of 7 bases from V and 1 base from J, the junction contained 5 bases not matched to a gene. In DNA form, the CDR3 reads TGTGCTAGTGCCCGGACTAGCGGGCCCCAAGAGACCCAGTACTTC. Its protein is CASARTSGPQETQYF.

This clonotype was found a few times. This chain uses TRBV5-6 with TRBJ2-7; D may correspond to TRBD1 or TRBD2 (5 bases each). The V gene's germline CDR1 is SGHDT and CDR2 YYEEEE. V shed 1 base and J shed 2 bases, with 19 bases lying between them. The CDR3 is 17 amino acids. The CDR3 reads CASSLNLGDRSTYEQYF. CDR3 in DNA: TGTGCCAGCAGCTTGAATCTGGGGGACCGAAGCACCTACGAGCAGTACTTC.

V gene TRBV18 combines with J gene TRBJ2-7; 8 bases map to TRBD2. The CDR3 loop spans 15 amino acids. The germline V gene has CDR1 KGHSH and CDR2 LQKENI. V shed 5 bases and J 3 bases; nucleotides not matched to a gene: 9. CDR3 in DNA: TGTGCCAGCTCATCGGGTAGCGGGGACTTCTACGAGCAGTACTTC. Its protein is CASSSGSGDFYEQYF.

The CDR3 DNA follows: TGTGCCAGCAGTTATGGGGACGGCGGCTACAATGAGCAGTTCTTC. Its protein is CASSYGDGGYNEQFF. V usage is TRBV6-2 or TRBV6-3 and J usage is TRBJ2-1; D possibly matches TRBD1 or TRBD2 (5 bases each). Trimming removed 3 bases at V and 3 bases at J, with 12 bases between. This CDR3 region has 15 residues. Germline V CDR1 and CDR2: MNHEY, SVGEGT.

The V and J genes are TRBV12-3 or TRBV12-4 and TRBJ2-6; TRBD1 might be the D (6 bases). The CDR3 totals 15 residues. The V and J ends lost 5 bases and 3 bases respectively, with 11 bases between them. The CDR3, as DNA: TGTGCCAGCAGTCTACAGGGTTTTGGGGCCAACGTCCTGACTTTC. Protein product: CASSLQGFGANVLTF.

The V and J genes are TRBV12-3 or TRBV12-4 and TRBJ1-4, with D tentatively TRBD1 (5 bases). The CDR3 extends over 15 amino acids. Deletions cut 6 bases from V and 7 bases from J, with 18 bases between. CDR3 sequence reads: CASRGGVRDVEKLFF. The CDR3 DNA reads TGTGCCAGCAGGGGGGGGGTAAGGGACGTTGAAAAACTGTTTTTT.

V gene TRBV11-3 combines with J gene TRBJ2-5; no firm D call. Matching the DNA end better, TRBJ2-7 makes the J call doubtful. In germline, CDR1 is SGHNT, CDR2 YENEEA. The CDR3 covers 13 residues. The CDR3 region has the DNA TGTGCCAGCAGCTTAGGCCCATTGGACGAGCAGTACTTC. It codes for CASSLGPLDEQYF.

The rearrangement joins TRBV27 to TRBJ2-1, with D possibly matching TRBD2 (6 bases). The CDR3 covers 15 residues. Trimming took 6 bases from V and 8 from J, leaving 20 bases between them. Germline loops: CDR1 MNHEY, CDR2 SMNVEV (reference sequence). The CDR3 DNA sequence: TGTGCCAGCAGCCTGGAGGGAACTGTTGTGGATGAGCAGTTCTTC. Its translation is CASSLEGTVVDEQFF.

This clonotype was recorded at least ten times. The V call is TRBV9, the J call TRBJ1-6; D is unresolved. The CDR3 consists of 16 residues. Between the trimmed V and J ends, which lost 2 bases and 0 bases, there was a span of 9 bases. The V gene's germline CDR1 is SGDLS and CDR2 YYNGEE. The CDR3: CASSVQESSYNSPLHF. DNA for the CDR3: TGTGCCAGCAGCGTCCAAGAGAGCTCCTATAATTCACCCCTCCACTTT.

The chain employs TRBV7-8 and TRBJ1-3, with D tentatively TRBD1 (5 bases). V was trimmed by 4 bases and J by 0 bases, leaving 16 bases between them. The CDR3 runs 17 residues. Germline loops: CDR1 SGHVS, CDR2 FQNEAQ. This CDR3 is CASSSSWGSSSGNTIYF. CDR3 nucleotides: TGTGCCAGCAGCTCCTCCTGGGGCTCCAGCTCTGGAAACACCATATATTTT.

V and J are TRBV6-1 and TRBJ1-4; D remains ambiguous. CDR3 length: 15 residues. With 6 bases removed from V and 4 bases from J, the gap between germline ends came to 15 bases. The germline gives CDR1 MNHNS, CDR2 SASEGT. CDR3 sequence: CASRTWTDVNEKLFF. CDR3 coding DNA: TGTGCCAGCAGAACCTGGACGGATGTTAATGAAAAACTGTTTTTT.

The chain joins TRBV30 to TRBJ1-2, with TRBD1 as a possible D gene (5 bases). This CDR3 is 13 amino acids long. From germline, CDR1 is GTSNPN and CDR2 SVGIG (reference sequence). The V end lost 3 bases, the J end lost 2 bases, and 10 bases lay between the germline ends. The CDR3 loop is CAWRGRVNYGYTF. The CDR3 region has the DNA TGTGCCTGGAGAGGCAGGGTGAACTATGGCTACACCTTC.

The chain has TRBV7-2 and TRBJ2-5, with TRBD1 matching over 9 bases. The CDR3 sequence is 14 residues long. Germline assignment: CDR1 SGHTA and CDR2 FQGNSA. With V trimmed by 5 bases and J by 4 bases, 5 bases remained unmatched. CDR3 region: CASSHRGQIETQYF. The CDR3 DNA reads TGTGCCAGCAGCCACAGGGGGCAAATAGAGACCCAGTACTTC.

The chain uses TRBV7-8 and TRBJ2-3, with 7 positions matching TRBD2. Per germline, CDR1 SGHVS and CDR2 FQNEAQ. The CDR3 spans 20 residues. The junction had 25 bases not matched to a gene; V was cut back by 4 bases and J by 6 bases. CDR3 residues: CASSSDAGAATVRGRDTQYF. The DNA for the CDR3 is TGTGCCAGCAGCTCGGACGCGGGAGCGGCGACAGTTAGGGGCAGGGATACGCAGTATTTT.